Given below is one T cell receptor (beta chain) in context. The antigen this receptor binds is unknown. No per-base quality is available; no much larger clone lies one base away. Deletion took 7 bases off V and 13 bases off J, with a span of 16 bases between the germline ends. The CDR3 holds 11 amino acids from the cysteine to the phenylalanine. The read is trimmed to its CDR3 DNA, 33 bases read in frame from base 1. In the germline V gene (reference sequence), CDR1 corresponds to DFQATT and CDR2 to SNEGSKA. For commercial TCRB immunosequencing, around 500 nanograms of biopsy DNA were submitted for each sample. Adaptive Biotechnology amplified CDR3 regions from genomic DNA with a two-step multiplex PCR that controlled for amplification bias. Primers for every V and J gene segment were used in the first PCR, and barcodes and Illumina adapters were added in the second PCR. CDR3 libraries were sequenced on an Illumina instrument. The authors' pipeline ran thus. The analysis drew on both the pipelines supplied by the vendor and custom analysis of the raw data in R/Bioconductor running R version 3.3.0. Clonality, which ranges from 0 to 1, was calculated as the inverse of the normalised Shannon entropy across all productive clones. High-frequency clones were defined as the share of the repertoire taken up by the top 100 clones, keeping only clones that passed a 95% confidence test. Overlap between samples was measured with the Morisita-Horn index, while repertoire diversity was measured with the Simpson index. What TCRdb holds here is the immuneACCESS table cut down to in-frame rearrangements. Part of the clones is not present; checked against another copy, under half of the missing clones reflect an unresolved V gene, and the others are unexplained. Clone size and V and J calls were adopted from that table, with D and trimming inferred from the DNA. In this sample the table shows about 62,000 clones, 85% to 90% of which occur a single time. Around 2% of the sample lies in the top ten.

What this sample's time point label stands for: neoterminal ileum biopsy at postoperative endoscopy, about 6 months after surgery. Adults with ileal or ileocolonic Crohn's disease and an indication for ileocolonic resection were eligible for inclusion. Before DNA extraction, whole ileal mucosal biopsies were kept frozen at -80 degrees C. A TRizol-based method was used to extract genomic DNA from the frozen whole biopsies, and the DNA was quantified with a NanoDrop 2000 spectrophotometer. The sample belongs to a study of T cell repertoires in ileal Crohn's disease (dated by TCRdb to the late 2010s). Describing the broader study: The median duration of disease was around 7.3 years, and at the time of surgery less than 40% of patients were active smokers. Every patient underwent surgery because of a complication, which was stricturing disease in around 61% of cases and penetrating disease in about 39%. Running in parallel with the study was a multicentre cohort set up to find predictors of early endoscopic recurrence following ileocolonic resection. Endoscopic postoperative recurrence was defined as a Rutgeerts score above i0. A prospective multicentre cohort supplied the 50 or so Crohn's disease patients whose TCR repertoires were analysed. The M6 samples were biopsies of the neoterminal ileum collected during postoperative colonoscopy. The study sequenced about 180 mucosal samples from 55 or so patients, taken at several locations on the surgical specimen and at postoperative endoscopy. Roughly half of the patients were given postoperative therapy, with 18 on anti-TNF agents and about a dozen on thiopurines. Study-wide conclusions, independent of this receptor: A significantly higher proportion of clonal expansions was observed in active smokers at surgery than in non-smokers (about 25% vs 20%, p=0.02). Mucosal CD4 and CD8 T cells were sorted and sequenced only in a subgroup of patients, whose size was not stated. Higher high-frequency clone percentages at surgery were associated with endoscopic recurrence; all patients with clonality above 26.8% (18/57) had recurrence. Compared with CD4 T cells, sorted CD8 T cells held more high-frequency clones, which suggests that the mucosal expansions were mostly CD8. Within the first year after surgery, the timing of postoperative endoscopy varied, and the median delay was about 6.6 months.

The V and J segments used are TRBV20-1 and TRBJ1-4, with a tentative D gene TRBD1 over 5 matching bases. Sequencing was performed on ileal tissue. This receptor was taken from an adult with Crohn's disease. CDR3 region: CSVHKTGGLFF. DNA sequence: TGCAGTGTCCATAAGACCGGGGGACTGTTTTTT.